The 18 T cell receptor beta chains in this list originate from one sample, sequenced in a study of blood T cell repertoires in COVID-19. Using immunoSEQ multiplex PCR, the repertoire was profiled, and TCRdb retains in-frame clones only, with some absent. The sample holds roughly 130,000 clones, roughly 83% seen once. Sample: peripheral blood. These receptors originate from a woman between 50 and 59 years old with acute or convalescent COVID-19.

The chain links TRBV5-1 to TRBJ1-1; D not certain. V gave up 2 bases and J gave up 6 bases, with 17 bases separating them. The germline CDR1 and CDR2 sequences are SGHRS and YFSETQ. The CDR3 covers 15 residues. The CDR3 spells CASSFVLSPGAEAFF. CDR3 nucleotides: TGCGCCAGCAGCTTCGTCCTCTCGCCGGGAGCTGAAGCTTTCTTT.

The V call is TRBV6-4, the J call TRBJ2-2; D call uncertain. Germline assignment: CDR1 MRHNA and CDR2 SNTAGT. CDR3 length equals 14 residues. V lost 3 bases and J 3 bases, leaving 8 bases between the germline ends. In nucleotides, the CDR3 is TGTGCCAGCAGTGAGGTCGTAGACACCGGGGAGCTGTTTTTT. Residues: CASSEVVDTGELFF.

The V and J genes are TRBV10-3 and TRBJ1-2, with 8 bases fitting TRBD1. Trimming cost V 9 bases and J 2 bases; bases outside gene matches: 5. CDR1 is ENHRY and CDR2 is SYGVKD in the germline V gene. The CDR3 loop spans 13 amino acids. The CDR3 region is CAISTGENYGYTF. DNA for the CDR3: TGTGCCATTTCGACAGGGGAAAACTATGGCTACACCTTC.

The V and J genes are TRBV11-2 and TRBJ2-1; D gene ambiguous. The germline V and J ends were trimmed by 0 bases and 8 bases, with 5 bases remaining between them. Per the germline V gene, CDR1 is SGHAT and CDR2 is FQNNGV. The CDR3 covers 12 residues. The DNA of the CDR3 is TGTGCCAGCAGCTTAGATCTCTATGAGCAGTTCTTC. The encoded protein is CASSLDLYEQFF.

V is TRBV29-1 and J is TRBJ1-2; no clear D gene. V was shortened by 1 base and J by 7 bases, with 10 bases between the two germline ends. The CDR3 loop spans 12 amino acids. Germline CDR1 SQVTM, CDR2 ANQGSEA. This CDR3 reads CSVEAGGFGYTF. The CDR3 DNA follows: TGCAGCGTTGAAGCAGGCGGGTTTGGCTACACCTTC.

This clone has only one observation. The chain recombines TRBV3-1 (or the pseudogene TRBV3-2) with TRBJ2-7; 7 bases align to TRBD2. Germline assignment: CDR1 LGHDT and CDR2 YNNKEL (reference sequence). There are 14 residues in the CDR3. The V segment lost 1 base and the J segment 2 bases; nucleotides outside the gene matches: 2. The CDR3 sequence is CASSQGGGTYEQYF. The DNA for the CDR3 is TGTGCCAGCAGCCAAGGGGGGGGAACCTACGAGCAGTACTTC.

This chain's CDR3 is CASSESYTDTQYF. The CDR3, as DNA: TGCGCCAGCAGTGAGTCGTACACAGATACGCAGTATTTT. This rearrangement joins TRBV10-1 to TRBJ2-3; no reliable D call. The CDR3 covers 13 residues. Germline V gene lookup returns CDR1 WNHNN and CDR2 SYGVQD (reference sequence). V was trimmed by 0 bases and J by 2 bases, leaving 3 bases between them.

This clone was observed many times. The V gene is TRBV27, the J gene TRBJ2-1; D call uncertain. From germline, CDR1 is MNHEY and CDR2 SMNVEV (reference sequence). The CDR3 spans 12 residues. Trimming left V 8 bases short and J 6 bases short, with 11 bases between. The chain's CDR3 is CASGANGNEQFF. The CDR3 DNA is TGTGCCAGCGGAGCAAATGGCAATGAGCAGTTCTTC.

The chain uses TRBV5-1 and TRBJ1-1, with 9 bases that match TRBD1. Germline-derived CDR1 and CDR2 are SGHRS and YFSETQ. The CDR3 loop spans 14 amino acids. The V and J ends lost 3 bases and 5 bases, in that order; junction bases with no gene match: 5. CDR3 in DNA: TGCGCCAGCAGCTGGGGACAGGGTAAGACTGAAGCTTTCTTT. Amino acid sequence: CASSWGQGKTEAFF.

This chain uses TRBV2 with TRBJ1-4, with D possibly being TRBD1 (5 bases). CDR1 is SNHLY and CDR2 is FYNNEI in the germline V gene. V was pared by 11 bases and J by 5 bases, with 18 bases between. This CDR3 contains 14 residues. CDR3 in amino acids: CAAQSGQGNEKLFF. The DNA for the CDR3 is TGTGCCGCTCAATCTGGACAAGGAAATGAAAAACTGTTTTTT.

The V call is TRBV7-9, the J call TRBJ2-7; 7 bases line up with TRBD2. Germline V gene sequence: CDR1 SEHNR, CDR2 FQNEAQ (reference sequence). The CDR3 extends over 17 amino acids. J lost 3 bases, V lost 1 base, and 12 bases had no gene match. CDR3 sequence reads: CASSLDGQRGANYEQYF. Written as DNA, the CDR3 is TGTGCCAGCAGCTTAGATGGTCAGCGGGGAGCCAACTACGAGCAGTACTTC.

Only one count was recorded for this clone. The rearrangement links TRBV3-1 (or the pseudogene TRBV3-2) to TRBJ1-1, with TRBD1 matching over 8 bases. The CDR3 covers 13 residues. In germline, CDR1 is LGHDT, CDR2 YNNKEL (reference sequence). After removal of 6 bases from V and 3 bases from J, the junction contained 3 bases not matched to a gene. CDR3: CASSPGGYTEAFF. The CDR3 DNA reads TGTGCCAGCAGTCCAGGGGGCTACACTGAAGCTTTCTTT.

The chain recombines TRBV28 with TRBJ1-4; 8 bases are a match to TRBD1. The CDR3 spans 14 residues. The V gene's germline CDR1 is MDHEN and CDR2 SYDVKM. J gave up 3 bases and V 5 bases, and 2 bases lay outside the gene matches. The CDR3 protein is CASSTGGANEKLFF. The CDR3 DNA is TGTGCCAGCAGTACAGGGGGAGCTAATGAAAAACTGTTTTTT.

This sequence joins TRBV19 and TRBJ2-3; 7 bases align to TRBD2. V shed 7 bases and J 0 bases; nucleotides not matched to a gene: 7. The CDR3 length is 15 residues. The germline CDR1 and CDR2 sequences are LNHDA and SQIVND (reference sequence). In nucleotides, the CDR3 is TGTGCCAGTAACTGGCGGGGGTATAGCACAGATACGCAGTATTTT. Its protein product is CASNWRGYSTDTQYF.

The V gene is TRBV28, the J gene TRBJ1-2; D gene ambiguous. The CDR3 extends over 12 amino acids. Germline V gives CDR1 MDHEN, CDR2 SYDVKM. V shed 3 bases and J shed 5 bases, with 7 bases lying between them. The CDR3: CASSFSLYGYTF. The DNA for the CDR3 is TGTGCCAGCAGTTTCTCCCTATATGGCTACACCTTC.

This clone has just one count. The genes are TRBV7-2 and TRBJ2-3, with D possibly TRBD2 on 6 matching bases. Germline V gene sequence: CDR1 SGHTA, CDR2 FQGNSA. The CDR3 sequence is 15 residues long. Trimming removed 1 base from V and 5 bases from J, with 13 bases in between. The CDR3 DNA reads as TGTGCCAGCAGCTTAGATGTGGGGGGACGAGATACGCAGTATTTT. This translates into CASSLDVGGRDTQYF. Supplemented by reference TRBV7-2 and TRBJ2-3, the full variable domain reads GAGVSQSPSNKVTEKGKDVELRCDPISGHTALYWYRQSLGQGLEFLIYFQGNSAPDKSGLPSDRFSAERTGGSVSTLTIQRTQQEDSAVYLCASSLDVGGRDTQYFGPGTRLTVL.

On this clone itself: Other DNA sequences in this sample translate to the same CDR3. V usage is TRBV27 and J usage is TRBJ1-6; no clear D gene. V was shortened by 4 bases and J by 4 bases, with 8 bases between the two germline ends. Per the germline V gene, CDR1 is MNHEY and CDR2 is SMNVEV (reference sequence). This CDR3 comprises 14 residues. The CDR3 spells CASSSAGYNSPLHF. DNA for the CDR3: TGTGCCAGCAGTTCGGCGGGATATAATTCACCCCTCCACTTT.

The rearrangement links TRBV18 to TRBJ1-1; D not resolved. The CDR3 extends over 14 amino acids. The germline V gene encodes CDR1 KGHSH and CDR2 LQKENI. V was clipped by 6 bases and J by 4 bases, with 15 bases between them. CDR3 region: CASSRVPSGTEAFF. CDR3 coding DNA: TGTGCCAGCTCTCGGGTGCCTTCGGGCACTGAAGCTTTCTTT.